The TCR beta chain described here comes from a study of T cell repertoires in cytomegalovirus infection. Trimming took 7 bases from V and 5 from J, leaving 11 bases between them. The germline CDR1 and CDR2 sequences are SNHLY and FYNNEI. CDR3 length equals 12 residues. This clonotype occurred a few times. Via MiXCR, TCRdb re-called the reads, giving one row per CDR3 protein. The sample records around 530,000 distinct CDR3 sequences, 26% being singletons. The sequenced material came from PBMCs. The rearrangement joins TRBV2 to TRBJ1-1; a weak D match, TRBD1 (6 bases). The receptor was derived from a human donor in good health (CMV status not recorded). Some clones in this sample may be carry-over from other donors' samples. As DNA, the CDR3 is TGTGCCAGCAACAGGGATTTTACTGAAGCTTTCTTT. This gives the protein CASNRDFTEAFF.